The 5 T cell receptor beta chains in this list originate from one sample, sequenced in a study of T cells after yellow fever vaccination. MiXCR, run by TCRdb on the 5' RACE reads, gives a single entry per CDR3 protein. This table holds some 80,000 distinct CDR3 sequences, about an eighth found once. Sequencing was performed on CD8+ T cells not binding an NS4B(214-222) dextramer, sorted from PBMCs, taken roughly 23 days after the first yellow fever vaccination. The receptor set was obtained from a man between 18 and 35 years old who received the YFV17D yellow fever vaccine.

This clonotype was seen only a few times. CDR3 in amino acids: CASSYSVGAGTEAFF. CDR3 nucleotide sequence: TGCGCCAGCAGTTACTCCGTTGGGGCCGGGACTGAAGCTTTCTTT. The J gene is TRBJ1-1, the V gene TRBV10-1; D may be TRBD1 (5 bases). V was cut by 5 bases and J by 5 bases, with 18 bases left in between. This CDR3 comprises 15 residues. Germline CDR1 reads WNHNN; CDR2 reads SYGVQD (reference sequence).

This clonotype was detected a few times. The chain is built from TRBV3-1 and TRBJ2-7; perhaps TRBD2 as D (5 bases). CDR3 length equals 14 residues. The V gene's germline CDR1 is LGHDT and CDR2 YNNKEL (reference sequence). Trimming pared 6 bases from V and 4 bases from J, leaving 16 bases between. The CDR3: CASSSRASRYEQYF. For the CDR3, the DNA is TGTGCCAGCAGTTCCCGGGCTAGCAGGTACGAGCAGTACTTC.

This clonotype was seen repeatedly, ten times or more. In nucleotides, the CDR3 is TGCAGTGCTTCCAAGGACAGGAACTATGGCTACACCTTC. Its translation: CSASKDRNYGYTF. V usage is TRBV20-1 and J usage is TRBJ1-2, with TRBD1 matching over 7 bases. The J segment lost 2 bases and the V segment lost 5 bases, leaving 5 bases of the junction unmatched. CDR1 is DFQATT and CDR2 is SNEGSKA in the germline V gene (reference sequence). The CDR3 runs to 13 residues.

The rearrangement links TRBV7-9 to TRBJ2-1; a weak D match, TRBD2 (7 bases). V was clipped by 1 base and J by 3 bases, with 13 bases between them. Germline V gives CDR1 SEHNR, CDR2 FQNEAQ (reference sequence). The CDR3 runs to 16 residues. The DNA for the CDR3 is TGTGCCAGCAGCTTAGTAGGGGGGGTCGGCTACAATGAGCAGTTCTTC. Its protein product is CASSLVGGVGYNEQFF.

The sample holds many counts of this clonotype. J is TRBJ2-2 and V is TRBV20-1; tentatively, D is TRBD2 (6 bases). The germline V gene has CDR1 DFQATT and CDR2 SNEGSKA (reference sequence). The length of the CDR3 is 19 residues. V was clipped by 3 bases and J by 0 bases, with 23 bases between them. Here the CDR3 reads CSARRRVGGNLANTGELFF. The CDR3 nucleotides read TGCAGTGCTAGGCGCAGGGTGGGGGGTAACCTCGCGAACACCGGGGAGCTGTTTTTT.